This TCR beta chain was identified in a study of T cell responses to AZD1222 COVID-19 vaccine (dated by TCRdb to the early 2020s). Study-level background: AZD1222 recipients with second doses at about 4 weeks or about 12 weeks were pooled, because spike-specific TCR depth and breadth did not differ between schedules. A total of 233 trial participants underwent TCR sequencing, of whom about 200 received two doses of AZD1222 and about 25 received two doses of the MenACWY control vaccine. Trial participants were enrolled by age into subgroups of 18-55, 56-69 and 70-plus years, and around 150, 28 and 57 TCR-sequenced participants, respectively, were included in these subgroups.

In the case of this clone: Its antigen is unknown. Per-base quality was not reported, and no clone a single base away is much larger than it.

Reading the label with the study, this specimen's time point is: baseline before first vaccination. Samples from vaccinated people were obtained from the UK trials COV001 and COV002, which included a single-blind randomized controlled phase 2/3 trial of AZD1222 (ChAdOx1 nCoV-19) in healthy adults. For TCRbeta chain sequencing, PBMC samples were collected from trial participants at day 0 and at day 28 after the second dose. The CDR3 regions of human TCRbeta chains were analyzed by immunosequencing. Under the source paper's analysis protocol: TCRs in the repertoires were compared against a reference library of SARS-CoV-2-specific TCRs that had been generated with the MIRA antigen-specificity platform. Breadth was defined as the fraction of unique TCRs that were SARS-CoV-2-associated, and depth was defined as the fraction of total T cells that were SARS-CoV-2-associated. Using the MIRA data, every spike-specific TCR was mapped to the spike region that the TCR reacted to and assigned to either a CD4 or a CD8 class. Log10-transformed breadth and depth values were compared by one-way ANOVA with Sidak's multiple comparisons tests. Imported from immuneACCESS, the table was reduced by TCRdb to in-frame sequences with V and J called. These copies leave out some clones; in studies compared against another copy, an unresolved V gene accounts for under half, and the cause of the remainder is not known. That table furnishes V, J and clone size, whereas the DNA furnished D and trimming. The sample table records about 140,000 clones; around 91% of these occur just once. The ten largest clones add up to approximately 4.5% of the sample.

The full study reports these points: Spike-specific TCR breadth and depth rose significantly after two AZD1222 doses compared with day 0 and with MenACWY recipients. Conclusions about previously exposed vaccinees are limited, since just 5 or 6 AZD1222 recipients were seropositive for SARS-CoV-2 at baseline. Participants were mostly white British and included more females than males, and it was suggested by the authors that clonal diversity may have been underestimated. No day 14 peak-response samples were available, so repertoires were characterized only after the peak T cell response. In the small 56-69-year group, the increase in depth fell short of significance, most likely because of low power. Nearly half of unique spike-specific TCRs reportedly recognized epitopes outside regions mutated in the B.1.351 and B.1.1.7 variants. CD4 TCRs associated with the vaccine covered the entire spike protein, and the dominant responses were in regions 160-218 and 743-854.

This TCR came from an adult in good health. The source was peripheral blood, collected on day 0 of AZD1222 vaccination.

CDR3 reads: CASSLVGTGGDIQYF. In nucleotides, the sequence is TGTGCCAGCAGCTTAGTCGGGACAGGGGGCGACATTCAGTACTTC. Recombination connected TRBV11-2 to TRBJ2-4; the central 12 bases match TRBD1. Reading the germline V gene gives CDR1 SGHAT and CDR2 FQNNGV. V is trimmed back by 1 base and J by 8 bases, and the junction contains 3 bases that no gene match accounts for. There are 15 amino acids in the CDR3, from cysteine to phenylalanine inclusive. CDR3 DNA is the only sequence kept; it has 45 bases, read in frame from the first base.